The rows below give T cell receptor beta chains drawn from one sample of a study of identical twins. MiXCR was run by TCRdb on the 5' RACE reads, yielding one entry per CDR3 protein. In the table there are about 530,000 distinct CDR3 sequences, approximately 20% of which are singletons. The same sample was also used in a study of yellow fever vaccine responses in identical twins.

Sequenced input: CD4+ T cells sorted from blood. The receptors shown here come from a young woman in good health. Each CDR3 is given with its conserved first and last residue. Each record gives: CDR3 protein, CDR3 DNA, D gene, J gene, clone size, V gene. D genes are given only for firm matches. A row's size may be missing; if present it is once, few, many or a size class.

CASSVGDYQETQYF | TGTGCCAGCAGCGTAGGGGACTACCAAGAGACCCAGTACTTC | . | TRBJ2-5 | . | TRBV9
CSASQGTWRGGPGSPDTQYF | TGCAGTGCTAGTCAAGGGACTTGGCGGGGGGGGCCAGGTTCACCGGATACGCAGTATTTT | TRBD2 | TRBJ2-3 | few | TRBV20-1
CASSVDSTYNEQFF | TGTGCCAGCAGTGTGGACAGTACCTACAATGAGCAGTTCTTC | . | TRBJ2-1 | . | TRBV28
CASSPNPTVTGAGTGELFF | TGTGCCAGCTCACCCAATCCCACTGTGACAGGAGCGGGCACCGGGGAGCTGTTTTTT | . | TRBJ2-2 | . | TRBV18
CASSGSGNNSPLHF | TGTGCCAGCTCCGGGTCCGGGAATAATTCACCCCTCCACTTT | . | TRBJ1-6 | few | TRBV6-1
CASSVSQVQETQYF | TGTGCCAGCAGCGTGAGCCAGGTCCAAGAGACCCAGTACTTC | . | TRBJ2-5 | . | TRBV9
CSAPTGGADTQYF | TGCAGCGCCCCAACGGGAGGGGCAGATACGCAGTATTTT | TRBD2 | TRBJ2-3 | . | TRBV20-1
CASTQGRVNTEAFF | TGTGCCAGCACCCAGGGGAGGGTTAACACTGAAGCTTTCTTT | . | TRBJ1-1 | . | TRBV12-3/TRBV12-4
CASSVSGSWNIQYF | TGTGCCAGCAGTGTTAGCGGGAGCTGGAACATTCAGTACTTC | TRBD2 | TRBJ2-4 | . | TRBV12-3/TRBV12-4
CASSPEVFPYNEQFF | TGTGCCAGCTCACCAGAGGTCTTCCCCTACAATGAGCAGTTCTTC | . | TRBJ2-1 | . | TRBV18
CASSIQGDTEAFF | TGCGCCAGCAGCATCCAGGGAGACACTGAAGCTTTCTTT | . | TRBJ1-1 | few | TRBV5-1
CSAQGGRESSYNEQFF | TGCAGTGCTCAGGGCGGGAGGGAAAGCTCCTACAATGAGCAGTTCTTC | TRBD2 | TRBJ2-1 | . | TRBV20-1
CASSSGGGQGANEQFF | TGTGCCAGCAGCTCGGGGGGGGGACAGGGGGCGAATGAGCAGTTCTTC | TRBD1 | TRBJ2-1 | . | TRBV11-2
CASSSLDYGYTF | TGTGCCAGCAGTTCTCTGGACTATGGCTACACCTTC | . | TRBJ1-2 | few | TRBV28
CASSLGRVLRTGELFF | TGTGCCAGCAGCTTAGGAAGGGTTTTGCGCACCGGGGAGCTGTTTTTT | . | TRBJ2-2 | few | TRBV7-2
CASSMPSGKRTNTGELFF | TGTGCCAGTAGTATGCCTAGCGGGAAAAGGACTAACACCGGGGAGCTGTTTTTT | TRBD2 | TRBJ2-2 | . | TRBV19
CAISFGLVSYEQYF | TGTGCCATCAGTTTTGGACTAGTTTCCTACGAGCAGTACTTC | TRBD2 | TRBJ2-7 | . | TRBV10-3
CASSQDYRGSSTDTQYF | TGTGCCAGCAGCCAAGATTATCGCGGATCTAGCACAGATACGCAGTATTTT | . | TRBJ2-3 | . | TRBV4-2
CASSDHGYTDTQYF | TGTGCCAGCAGTGATCATGGTTACACAGATACGCAGTATTTT | . | TRBJ2-3 | few | TRBV25-1
CASSSGHADNSPLHF | TGTGCCAGCAGCTCGGGACACGCGGATAATTCACCCCTCCACTTT | . | TRBJ1-6 | . | TRBV11-2
CASSPTSSGGVYNEQFF | TGCGCCAGCAGCCCAACGTCTAGCGGGGGGGTGTACAATGAGCAGTTCTTC | TRBD2 | TRBJ2-1 | few | TRBV5-1
CATACGSYNEQFF | TGTGCCACCGCCTGCGGCAGCTACAATGAGCAGTTCTTC | . | TRBJ2-1 | . | TRBV24-1
CASSYSRGRTEAFF | TGTGCCAGCAGTTACTCGAGGGGGCGAACTGAAGCTTTCTTT | TRBD1 | TRBJ1-1 | . | TRBV6-5
CASSLTHPGGSGANVLTF | TGTGCCAGCAGCTTAACCCACCCGGGGGGTTCTGGGGCCAACGTCCTGACTTTC | TRBD2 | TRBJ2-6 | . | TRBV7-6
CASSLHRGGTEAFF | TGTGCCAGCAGCCTCCACAGGGGCGGCACTGAAGCTTTCTTT | TRBD1 | TRBJ1-1 | . | TRBV7-9